Reported below is one TCR beta chain. Its antigen is not known. This entry belongs to a study of cytomegalovirus exposure and HLA in healthy donors. Study results and limitations: In vitro assays verified that a few CMV-associated chains recognized CMV antigens specifically.

Germline V lookup: CDR1 LNHDA, CDR2 SQIVND (reference sequence). V lost 3 bases and J lost 3; bases outside the gene matches: 4. The CDR3 length is 15 residues. Profiled with immunoSEQ multiplex PCR; TCRdb holds only in-frame clones, not every one. The table lists some 74,000 clones, approximately 94% of them singletons. The V and J genes are TRBV19 and TRBJ2-7, with 11 bases identical to TRBD2. The sample taken for sequencing was PBMCs. This sequence was found in a woman aged 25 to 39 in good health and CMV-seronegative. CDR3 protein: CASSIGTSGRYEQYF. The CDR3 DNA sequence: TGTGCCAGTAGTATCGGGACTAGCGGCCGCTACGAGCAGTACTTC. The whole variable domain, remainder taken from reference TRBV19 and TRBJ2-7, is DGGITQSPKYLFRKEGQNVTLSCEQNLNHDAMYWYRQDPGQGLRLIYYSQIVNDFQKGDIAEGYSVSREKKESFPLTVTSAQKNPTAFYLCASSIGTSGRYEQYFGPGTRLTVT.